The clone carrying this T cell receptor (beta chain) occurred once. This sample is drawn from a study of cytomegalovirus exposure and HLA in healthy donors. The PCR was carried out with 60 Vbeta primers and 13 Jbeta primers. Sequencing used immunoSEQ multiplex PCR; TCRdb keeps in-frame clones, though not all of them. In the table there are 120,000 or so clones, about 78% of which are singletons. The CDR3 length is 16 residues. The V gene's germline CDR1 is SGHTS and CDR2 YDEGEE. Losses at the gene ends were 3 bases for V and 5 bases for J; bases not matched to a gene: 6. The sequenced material came from PBMCs. The chain has TRBV5-8 and TRBJ2-3; TRBD2 matches at 13 bases. This sequence originates from a female donor in good health and CMV-seronegative. DNA for the CDR3: TGTGCCAGCAGCTCGGGACTAGCGGGGTTGCAAGATACGCAGTATTTT. It is translated as CASSSGLAGLQDTQYF.